This T cell receptor beta chain was captured by sequencing in a study of CD8+CD57+ T cells in acquired aplastic anemia. Study-level information: Sorted CD4+ and CD8+ cells yielded roughly 3 ug of DNA on average.

The CDR3 runs to 15 residues. Germline CDR1 LGHDT, CDR2 YNNKEL (reference sequence). V gave up 1 base and J gave up 3 bases, with 13 bases separating them. This clonotype was detected many times. Patients picked for sequencing had shown CD8+CD57+ cell expansion detected by flow cytometry. As a group, the patients uniformly had severe acquired aplastic anemia. Both TCR beta VDJ combination and CDR3 sequence profiling were carried out. Genomic DNA was the template for this profiling. MiXCR, run by TCRdb on the reads, gives a single entry per CDR3 protein. Counted here are approximately 180,000 distinct CDR3 sequences, roughly 50% occurring once; the ten biggest clones make up about 1.8%.

The receptor's source is a human donor with aplastic anemia. Sequencing input: sorted CD4+, CD8+, or CD8+CD57+ T cells (not recorded which) from PBMCs. This chain links TRBV3-1 with TRBJ2-7; possibly TRBD2 for D (5 bases). The CDR3 region is CASSQGVVGGYEQYF. DNA of the CDR3: TGTGCCAGCAGCCAAGGGGTAGTAGGAGGCTACGAGCAGTACTTC.